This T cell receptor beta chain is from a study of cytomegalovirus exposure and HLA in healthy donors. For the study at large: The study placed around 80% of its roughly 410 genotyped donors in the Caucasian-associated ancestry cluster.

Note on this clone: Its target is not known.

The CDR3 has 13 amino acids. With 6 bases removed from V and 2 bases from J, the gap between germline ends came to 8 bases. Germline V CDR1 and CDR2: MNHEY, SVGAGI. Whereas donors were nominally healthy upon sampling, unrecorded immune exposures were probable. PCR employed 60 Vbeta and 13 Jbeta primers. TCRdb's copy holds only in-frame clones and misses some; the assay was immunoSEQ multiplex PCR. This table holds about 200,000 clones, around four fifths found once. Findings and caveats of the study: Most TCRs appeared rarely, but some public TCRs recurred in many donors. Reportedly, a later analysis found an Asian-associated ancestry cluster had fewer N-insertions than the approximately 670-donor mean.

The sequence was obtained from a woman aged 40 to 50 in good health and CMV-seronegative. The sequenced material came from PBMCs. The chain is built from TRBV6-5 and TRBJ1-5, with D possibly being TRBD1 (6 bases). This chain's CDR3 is CASSRQGNQPQHF. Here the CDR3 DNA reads TGTGCCAGCAGCCGACAGGGCAATCAGCCCCAGCATTTT.